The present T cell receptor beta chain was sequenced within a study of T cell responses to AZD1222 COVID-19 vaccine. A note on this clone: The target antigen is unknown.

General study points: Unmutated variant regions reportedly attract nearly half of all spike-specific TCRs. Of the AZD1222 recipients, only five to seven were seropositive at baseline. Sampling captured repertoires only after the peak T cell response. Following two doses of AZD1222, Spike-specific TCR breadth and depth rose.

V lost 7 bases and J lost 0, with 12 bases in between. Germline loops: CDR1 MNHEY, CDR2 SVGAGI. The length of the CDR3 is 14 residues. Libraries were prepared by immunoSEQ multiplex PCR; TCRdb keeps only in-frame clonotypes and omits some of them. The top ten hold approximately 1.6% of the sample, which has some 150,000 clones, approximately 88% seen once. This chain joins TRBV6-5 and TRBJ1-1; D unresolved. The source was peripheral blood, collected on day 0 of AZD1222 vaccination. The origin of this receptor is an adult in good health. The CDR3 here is CASTRTGMNTEAFF. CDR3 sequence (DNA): TGTGCCAGCACCCGTACGGGAATGAACACTGAAGCTTTCTTT.